This T cell receptor (beta chain) was observed in a study of monozygotic twins with inflammatory bowel disease. Germline V gives CDR1 SEHNR, CDR2 FQNEAQ (reference sequence). This CDR3 has 13 amino acids. Template switching was used to attach UMIs, which incorporated a 6-nucleotide sample barcode. TCRdb reanalyzed the 5' RACE reads, giving one entry per CDR3 protein sequence and no DNA. Here the sample table reports around 370,000 distinct CDR3 sequences. Someone took a roughly 2.5 ml blood sample from each of the donors. Material for sequencing was blood. The genes are TRBV7-9 and TRBJ1-1. This clonotype was sampled from a human donor with ulcerative colitis or Crohn's disease, or a healthy co-twin of an affected twin (not recorded which). CDR3 sequence reads: CASSFPGRAEAFF. The entire variable domain, with the rest obtained from reference TRBV7-9 and TRBJ1-1, is as follows: DTGVSQNPRHKITKRGQNVTFRCDPISEHNRLYWYRQTLGQGPEFLTYFQNEAQLEKSRLLSDRFSAERPKGSFSTLEIQRTEQGDSAMYLCASSFPGRAEAFFGQGTRLTVV.